This entry describes one T cell receptor beta chain. The data stem from a study of blood T cell repertoires in COVID-19. Study as a whole: Samples of COVID-19 (acute and convalescent) were obtained from the United States, Italy and Spain. From T cells, B-cell-depleted T cells, or PBMCs came the material, which was cDNA or gDNA.

Per the original methods: Using reference gene primer amplification, nucleated cell counts were estimated. TCRdb keeps only in-frame clones here, not all; method: immunoSEQ multiplex PCR. The D gene and trimming were derived from the DNA, and the V and J assignments and clone size from that table. The data contain about 120,000 clones, 80% to 85% of them seen just once; the ten biggest clones take up roughly 0.83%. CDR1 and CDR2 (germline): LGHDT, YNNKEL (reference sequence). V was clipped by 3 bases and J by 2 bases, with 7 bases between them. CDR3 length equals 13 residues. The V and J genes are TRBV3-1 (or the pseudogene TRBV3-2) and TRBJ1-2, with D unclear. This receptor was obtained from a woman between 70 and 85 years old with acute or convalescent COVID-19. Sequenced sample: peripheral blood. CDR3: CASSHEANYGYTF. The CDR3 nucleotides are TGTGCCAGCAGCCATGAGGCGAACTATGGCTACACCTTC.